The 14 T cell receptor beta chains given below trace back to one sample, sequenced in a study of identical twins. Via MiXCR, TCRdb re-called the 5' RACE reads, giving one row per CDR3 protein. The sample yields about 690,000 distinct CDR3 sequences, approximately 6% seen once. Sequenced: naive T cells sorted from blood. These receptors were collected from a man aged 18 to 35 in good health.

This clonotype was seen a handful of times. The chain carries TRBV7-9 and TRBJ2-4; the match to TRBD1 covers 7 bases. J lost 8 bases, V lost 5 bases, and 3 bases had no gene match. Germline V gene sequence: CDR1 SEHNR, CDR2 FQNEAQ (reference sequence). This CDR3 is 12 amino acids long. CDR3 sequence reads: CASSRQGDIQYF. CDR3 nucleotides: TGTGCCAGCAGCCGCCAGGGGGACATTCAGTACTTC.

Comments on this clonotype: This may arise from a read error, as a much more abundant clone is one base away. The chain joins TRBV12-3 or TRBV12-4 to TRBJ1-1; possibly TRBD1 for D (5 bases). This CDR3 spans 15 amino acids. The ends were cut back, 5 bases at V and 0 bases at J, with 13 bases in the middle. The DNA for the CDR3 is TGTGCCAGCAGTCCCCACGGGGGACTGAACACTGAAGCTTTCTTT. The encoded protein is CASSPHGGLNTEAFF.

This clonotype was counted between two and nine times. The chain links TRBV29-1 to TRBJ2-1; TRBD2 matches 9 bases. There are 16 residues in the CDR3. Germline V gene data show CDR1 as SQVTM and CDR2 as ANQGSEA. J gave up 4 bases and V 0 bases, and 7 bases lay outside the gene matches. The CDR3 coding sequence is TGCAGCGTTGAAGAGTTTGCGGGAGGGTTATACAATGAGCAGTTCTTC. This codes for CSVEEFAGGLYNEQFF.

This clonotype was seen many times. This chain joins TRBV15 and TRBJ2-1, with 9 nucleotides matching TRBD2. The germline V gene has CDR1 LNHNV and CDR2 YYDKDF (reference sequence). The CDR3 is 12 residues long. The J segment lost 10 bases and the V segment lost 3 bases, leaving 1 base of the junction unmatched. CDR3 sequence reads: CATSRGLAEQFF. DNA of the CDR3: TGTGCCACCAGCAGGGGACTAGCCGAGCAGTTCTTC.

V usage is TRBV18 and J usage is TRBJ2-3; D remains unclear. Trimming cost V 0 bases and J 3 bases, with 4 bases left between them. Germline loops: CDR1 KGHSH, CDR2 LQKENI. The CDR3 runs 13 residues. CDR3 protein: CASSPPLTDTQYF. CDR3 bases: TGTGCCAGCTCACCACCCTTAACAGATACGCAGTATTTT.

This clonotype was detected ten times or more. The rearrangement uses TRBV5-5 and TRBJ2-6; 7 bases align to TRBD1. This CDR3 has 17 residues. Looked up from germline, CDR1 is SGHKS and CDR2 is YYEKEE (reference sequence). V lost 1 base, J lost 1 base, and 5 bases stayed unmatched. CDR3 DNA sequence: TGTGCCAGCAGCTTGCACAGGGGCTTGTCTGGGGCCAACGTCCTGACTTTC. This gives the protein CASSLHRGLSGANVLTF.

The chain uses TRBV3-1 and TRBJ2-4, with 11 positions matching TRBD1. The germline CDR1 and CDR2 sequences are LGHDT and YNNKEL (reference sequence). Unmatched junction bases numbered 15, after V lost 3 bases and J lost 8 bases. The CDR3 length is 18 residues. The CDR3: CASSHKTQDGQGAYIQYF. The CDR3 DNA reads as TGTGCCAGCAGCCATAAGACGCAAGATGGACAGGGGGCCTACATTCAGTACTTC.

The CDR3 loop reads CATITSAKNIQYF. In DNA form, the CDR3 reads TGTGCCACCATCACTAGCGCTAAAAACATTCAGTACTTC. The V call is TRBV7-9, the J call TRBJ2-4, with TRBD2 matching over 7 bases. In germline, CDR1 is SEHNR, CDR2 FQNEAQ (reference sequence). CDR3 length equals 13 residues. With V trimmed by 10 bases and J by 4 bases, 7 bases remained unmatched.

The chain employs TRBV10-3 and TRBJ2-7; the match to TRBD1 covers 7 bases. CDR1 is ENHRY, CDR2 SYGVKD, per germline. The CDR3 is 15 residues long. Trimming removed 6 bases from V and 2 bases from J; junction bases left unmatched: 10. The CDR3 region has the DNA TGTGCCATCAGGGGGAATGACAGGGAACCCTACGAGCAGTACTTC. Encoded protein: CAIRGNDREPYEQYF.

The sample holds many counts of this clonotype. J is TRBJ2-1 and V is TRBV29-1, with D possibly being TRBD1 (5 bases). This CDR3 comprises 13 residues. Trimming shortened V by 6 bases and J by 3 bases, and 12 bases separated the two germline ends. CDR1 and CDR2 from the germline V gene are SQVTM and ANQGSEA. The CDR3 spells CSVTEGVYNEQFF. The CDR3 DNA follows: TGCAGCGTCACCGAAGGGGTCTACAATGAGCAGTTCTTC.

In its sample, this clonotype was seen many times. V and J are TRBV12-3 or TRBV12-4 and TRBJ1-6, with unresolved D. Trimming removed 6 bases at V and 9 bases at J, with 9 bases between. CDR3 size: 12 residues. The CDR3: CASSSALSPLHF. In DNA, the CDR3 is TGTGCCAGCAGCTCGGCCCTTTCACCCCTCCACTTT.

Many counts were recorded for this clonotype. CDR3: CSAAAGTSGRSTDTQYF. The CDR3 bases are TGCAGTGCCGCCGCCGGGACTAGCGGGAGGAGCACAGATACGCAGTATTTT. The chain uses TRBV20-1 and TRBJ2-3, with 15 bases lining up with TRBD2. The CDR3 sequence is 17 residues long. The germline CDR1 and CDR2 sequences are DFQATT and SNEGSKA (reference sequence). Losses at the gene ends were 6 bases for V and 0 bases for J; bases not matched to a gene: 7.

This clonotype appeared many times. This sequence joins TRBV11-2 and TRBJ1-6; D gene ambiguous. CDR1 is SGHAT, CDR2 FQNNGV, per germline. CDR3 length: 17 amino acids. Between the trimmed V and J ends, which lost 0 bases and 4 bases, there was a span of 13 bases. The CDR3 DNA reads as TGTGCCAGCAGCTTAGAGCCACGAAATCGATATAATTCACCCCTCCACTTT. As protein: CASSLEPRNRYNSPLHF.

V and J are TRBV20-1 and TRBJ2-5; a possible D gene is TRBD1 (8 bases). Trimming cost V 6 bases and J 10 bases, with 21 bases left between them. The CDR3 consists of 13 residues. The germline gives CDR1 DFQATT, CDR2 SNEGSKA (reference sequence). The CDR3 nucleotides read TGCAGTGCGGAACCAGGGGGCGGGAGTGGCCAGTACTTC. Amino acids: CSAEPGGGSGQYF.